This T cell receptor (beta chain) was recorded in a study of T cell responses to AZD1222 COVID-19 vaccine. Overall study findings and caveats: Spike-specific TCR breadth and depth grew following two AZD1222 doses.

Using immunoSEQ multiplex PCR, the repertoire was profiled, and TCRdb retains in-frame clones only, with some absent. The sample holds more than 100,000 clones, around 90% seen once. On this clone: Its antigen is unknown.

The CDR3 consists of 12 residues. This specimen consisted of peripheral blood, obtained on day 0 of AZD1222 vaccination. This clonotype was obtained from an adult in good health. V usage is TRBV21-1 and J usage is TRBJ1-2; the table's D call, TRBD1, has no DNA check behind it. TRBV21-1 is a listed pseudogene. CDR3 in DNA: TGTGCCAGCATCCTAGGGGCCTATGGCTACACCTTC. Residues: CASILGAYGYTF.